This TCR beta chain came from a study of low-dose radiotherapy and immunotherapy resistance in tumors. This clonotype was seen many times. Covering alpha and beta chains, TRAV- and TRBV-specific primers were used for the first-strand cDNA. The PCR that amplified TCRs ran for 15 to 25 cycles, relying on a constant-region primer and a V-primer adapter. TCRdb ran MiXCR on the reads and lists one entry per CDR3 protein. The sample has some 46,000 distinct CDR3 sequences; around a quarter are singletons. The sample's time point: after trial treatment. The treatment: LDRT plus nivolumab, ipilimumab, low-dose cyclophosphamide and aspirin (RACIN trial). The ends were cut back, 4 bases at V and 1 base at J, with 8 bases in the middle. The CDR3 runs to 15 residues. The V gene's germline CDR1 is LGHDT and CDR2 YNNKEL (reference sequence).

The material was PBMCs, obtained after low-dose radiotherapy plus immunotherapy. The rearrangement uses TRBV3-1 and TRBJ1-6, with D maybe TRBD1 (6 bases). This sequence was found in a male donor with prostate cancer. The CDR3 loop is CASSPRGSYNSPLHF. CDR3 DNA sequence: TGTGCCAGCAGCCCCAGGGGTTCCTATAATTCACCCCTCCACTTT.